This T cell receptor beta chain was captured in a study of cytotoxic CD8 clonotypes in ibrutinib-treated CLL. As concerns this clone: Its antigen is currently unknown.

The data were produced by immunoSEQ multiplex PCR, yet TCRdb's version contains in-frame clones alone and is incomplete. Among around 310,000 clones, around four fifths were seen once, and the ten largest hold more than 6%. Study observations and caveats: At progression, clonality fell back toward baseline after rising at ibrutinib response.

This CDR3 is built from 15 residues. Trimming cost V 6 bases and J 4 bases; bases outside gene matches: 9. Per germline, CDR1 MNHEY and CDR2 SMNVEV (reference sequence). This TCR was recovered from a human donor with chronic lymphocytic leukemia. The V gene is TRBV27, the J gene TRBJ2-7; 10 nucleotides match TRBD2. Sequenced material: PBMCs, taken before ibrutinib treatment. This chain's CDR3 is CASRPSGSTGYEQYF. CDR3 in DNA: TGTGCCAGCAGACCTAGCGGGAGCACGGGTTACGAGCAGTACTTC.